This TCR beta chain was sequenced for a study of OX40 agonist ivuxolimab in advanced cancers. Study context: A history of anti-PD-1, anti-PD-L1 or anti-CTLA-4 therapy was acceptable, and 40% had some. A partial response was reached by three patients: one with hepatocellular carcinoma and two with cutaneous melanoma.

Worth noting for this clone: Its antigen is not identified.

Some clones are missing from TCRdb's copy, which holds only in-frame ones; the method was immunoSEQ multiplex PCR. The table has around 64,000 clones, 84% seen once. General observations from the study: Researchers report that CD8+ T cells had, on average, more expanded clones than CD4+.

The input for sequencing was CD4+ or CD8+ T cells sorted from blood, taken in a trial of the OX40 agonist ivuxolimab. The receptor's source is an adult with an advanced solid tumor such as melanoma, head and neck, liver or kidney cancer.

The CDR3 is CASSLGRTNEKLFF. CDR3 DNA: TGTGCCAGCAGTTTAGGCAGAACTAATGAAAAACTGTTTTTT. The V gene is TRBV28, the J gene TRBJ1-4; D remains unclear. This CDR3 is built from 14 residues. CDR1 MDHEN and CDR2 SYDVKM come from the germline V gene. V lost 2 bases and J 1 base, leaving 5 bases between the germline ends.